The TCR beta chain described here comes from a study of shared clonotypes between healthy human individuals. Generated by immunoSEQ multiplex PCR, the TCRdb table keeps only in-frame clones and is missing some. The sample has 550,000 to 700,000 clones; around 73% are singletons. Comments on this clone: Its antigen is unidentified.

Whole-study results and caveats: Sequencing depth was expected to affect clonotype sharing among donors. Sampling used blood alone; tissue repertoires probably differ.

The CDR3 spans 14 residues. V lost 5 bases and J 0 bases, leaving 10 bases between the germline ends. The germline V gene has CDR1 SEHNR and CDR2 FQNEAQ (reference sequence). V gene TRBV7-9 combines with J gene TRBJ1-1; D may be TRBD1 (5 bases). Sequenced material: memory CD4+ T cells sorted from blood. Subset defined: CD45RA-negative fraction. The receptor was isolated from a woman in her twenties or thirties in good health. CDR3 amino acids: CASSPGTLNTEAFF. The CDR3 DNA reads TGTGCCAGCAGCCCCGGGACCTTGAACACTGAAGCTTTCTTT.